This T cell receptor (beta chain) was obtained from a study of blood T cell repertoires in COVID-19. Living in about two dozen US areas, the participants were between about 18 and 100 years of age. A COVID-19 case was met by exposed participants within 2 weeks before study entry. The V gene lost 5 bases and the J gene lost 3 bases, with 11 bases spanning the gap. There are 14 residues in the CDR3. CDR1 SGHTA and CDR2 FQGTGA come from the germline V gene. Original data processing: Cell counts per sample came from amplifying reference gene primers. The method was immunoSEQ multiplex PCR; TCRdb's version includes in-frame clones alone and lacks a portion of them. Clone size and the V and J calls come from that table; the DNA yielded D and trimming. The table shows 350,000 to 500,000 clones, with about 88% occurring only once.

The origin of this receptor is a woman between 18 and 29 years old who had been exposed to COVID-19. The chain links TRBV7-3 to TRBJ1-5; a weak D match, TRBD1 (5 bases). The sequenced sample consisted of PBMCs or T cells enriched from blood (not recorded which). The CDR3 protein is CASSPGHINQPQHF. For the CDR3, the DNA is TGTGCCAGCAGCCCCGGACATATCAATCAGCCCCAGCATTTT. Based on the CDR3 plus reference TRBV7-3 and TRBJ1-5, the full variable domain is GAGVSQTPSNKVTEKGKYVELRCDPISGHTALYWYRQSLGQGPEFLIYFQGTGAADDSGLPNDRFFAVRPEGSVSTLKIQRTERGDSAVYLCASSPGHINQPQHFGDGTRLSIL.